This TCR beta chain was sequenced in a study of CD8+ T cells in alopecia areata. Study outcomes and limitations: Patients shared TCRs less clearly than mice did, possibly for HLA-related reasons. Resident alphabeta T cells of normal skin are also sequenced in scalp samples. Clonality in lesional scalp, especially alopecia totalis/universalis, exceeded that of normal scalp.

Isolation of CD4+ and CD8+ T cells from PBMCs was achieved by sorting. Isolated RNA was reverse transcribed into cDNA used as the sequencing template. Profiled with immunoSEQ multiplex PCR; TCRdb holds only in-frame clones, not every one. The profile shows about 200,000 clones, roughly 56% of them singletons. Looked up from germline, CDR1 is SEHNR and CDR2 is FQNEAQ (reference sequence). V lost 4 bases, J lost 1 base, and 6 bases stayed unmatched. The CDR3 has 15 amino acids. For this clone: Its target is not known.

Sequenced sample: CD8+ T cells sorted from blood. The source is a human donor in good health. This chain links TRBV7-9 with TRBJ2-5, with 7 bases aligning to TRBD1. The CDR3: CASSSNRQGQETQYF. Here the CDR3 DNA reads TGTGCCAGCAGCTCGAATCGACAGGGCCAAGAGACCCAGTACTTC.